Shown below are 10 T cell receptor beta chains from a single sample sequenced in a study of T cells in Graves' hyperthyroidism and ophthalmopathy. Amplified TCR beta CDR3 regions came from RNA transcripts. RT-PCR in the first round (using the HTBI primer set) targeted the TCR CDR3. TCRdb re-derived calls from the multiplex PCR reads in MiXCR, one entry per CDR3 protein. Here the sample spans roughly 280,000 distinct CDR3 sequences, approximately 15% being singletons. Sequences were obtained from blood. The receptor source for this set is an older woman with Graves' ophthalmopathy.

This rearrangement joins TRBV12-3 or TRBV12-4 to TRBJ1-5, with D hard to call. The CDR3 loop spans 15 amino acids. Deletions cut 5 bases from V and 3 bases from J, with 14 bases between. DNA of the CDR3: TGTGCCAGCAGTCCGGACGCGGGAGACAATCAGCCCCAGCATTTT. This codes for CASSPDAGDNQPQHF.

This clonotype has just a few counts. The chain couples TRBV19 to TRBJ2-2; D is possibly TRBD2 (6 bases). Trimming pared 3 bases from V and 1 base from J, leaving 12 bases between. Germline V gene sequence: CDR1 LNHDA, CDR2 SQIVND (reference sequence). The CDR3 has 16 amino acids. This CDR3 is CASSMMGGLNTGELFF. The CDR3 coding sequence is TGTGCCAGTAGTATGATGGGGGGTTTGAACACCGGGGAGCTGTTTTTT.

This clonotype has more than one count but fewer than ten. The chain recombines TRBV24-1 with TRBJ2-7; weak D call: TRBD1 (6 bases). Germline V gives CDR1 KGHDR, CDR2 SFDVKD. This CDR3 comprises 17 residues. Trimming cost V 4 bases and J 5 bases, with 23 bases left between them. DNA for the CDR3: TGTGCCACCAGTGACCCCTTTAGGGGGAGTTCGCTAGACGAGCAGTACTTC. Its protein is CATSDPFRGSSLDEQYF.

The CDR3, as DNA: TGCGCCAGCAGCTTTGCCGGGTCTGGAAACACCATATATTTT. Its protein product is CASSFAGSGNTIYF. The J gene is TRBJ1-3, the V gene TRBV5-1; the D is unclear. The CDR3 is made up of 14 amino acids. The germline V and J ends were trimmed by 2 bases and 1 base, with 7 bases remaining between them. Germline V gene lookup returns CDR1 SGHRS and CDR2 YFSETQ.

This clonotype appeared many times. The chain links TRBV5-1 to TRBJ2-7, with 12 bases identical to TRBD2. This CDR3 has 17 residues. V shed 0 bases and J 7 bases; nucleotides not matched to a gene: 11. Germline loops: CDR1 SGHRS, CDR2 YFSETQ. Here the CDR3 DNA reads TGCGCCAGCAGCTTGGAAGCGAGACTAGCGGGAGTCGGGGAGCAGTACTTC. Translating gives CASSLEARLAGVGEQYF.

V is TRBV25-1 and J is TRBJ2-4; 11 bases line up with TRBD2. The CDR3 is made up of 15 amino acids. J gave up 11 bases and V 3 bases, and 9 bases lay outside the gene matches. Per germline, CDR1 MGHDK and CDR2 SYGVNS. The CDR3 region is CASSEGTRGLAVQYF. In nucleotides, the CDR3 is TGTGCCAGCAGTGAGGGTACGCGGGGACTAGCGGTTCAGTACTTC.

This clonotype was observed a few times. V is TRBV19 and J is TRBJ2-2, with D hard to call. The CDR3 loop spans 15 amino acids. Germline lookup yields CDR1 LNHDA and CDR2 SQIVND (reference sequence). V lost 0 bases and J lost 3, with 8 bases in between. The CDR3 loop reads CASSIESSYTGELFF. CDR3 nucleotide sequence: TGTGCCAGTAGTATAGAAAGCAGTTACACCGGGGAGCTGTTTTTT.

Ten or more counts support this clonotype. The chain combines TRBV7-2 with TRBJ2-2; D is undetermined. The CDR3 extends over 16 amino acids. CDR1 and CDR2 from the germline V gene are SGHTA and FQGNSA. Trimming left V 2 bases short and J 4 bases short, with 14 bases between. CDR3: CASSLLGVGSTGELFF. The CDR3 nucleotides read TGTGCCAGCAGCTTACTAGGAGTGGGAAGCACCGGGGAGCTGTTTTTT.

A few counts support this clonotype. This chain uses TRBV9 with TRBJ1-4, with 11 bases that match TRBD1. The CDR3 runs 17 residues. Germline V gene lookup returns CDR1 SGDLS and CDR2 YYNGEE. J was trimmed by 2 bases and V by 2 bases; bases with no gene match: 5. The CDR3 DNA sequence: TGTGCCAGCAGCGTGGGGACAGGGGGACGGACTAATGAAAAACTGTTTTTT. Translation: CASSVGTGGRTNEKLFF.

This clonotype was detected ten times or more. The J gene is TRBJ2-1, the V gene TRBV20-1; TRBD2 aligns across 11 bases. Germline V gene sequence: CDR1 DFQATT, CDR2 SNEGSKA (reference sequence). The ends lost 5 bases at V and 0 bases at J; junction bases unmatched: 9. CDR3 size: 17 residues. DNA of the CDR3: TGCAGTGCTTTCCCCTCTAGCGGGGGGCGCTCCTACAATGAGCAGTTCTTC. Protein sequence: CSAFPSSGGRSYNEQFF.